The next 28 T cell receptor beta chains were all read from a single sample in a study of brain T cells in children with intractable seizures (dated by TCRdb to 2020 to 2023). The time point label, read with the paper, signifies: resected brain tissue, or blood drawn just prior to surgery. Preparation of the library involved the immunoSEQ multiplex PCR assay. The clones in this table, taken by TCRdb from immuneACCESS, are in-frame only. Not every clone is retained; where verified, under half of the shortfall comes from an unresolved V gene, and the cause of the rest is unknown. Across this sample there are approximately 23,000 clones, with 94% seen only once. 6.4% of the sample comes from the top ten. The material was peripheral blood, obtained at surgery. The receptor set was obtained from a boy between 5 and 17 years old with focal cortical dysplasia and intractable seizures.

The chain links TRBV5-1 to TRBJ2-5, with D possibly TRBD2 on 5 matching bases. This CDR3 is 20 amino acids long. Germline CDR1 and CDR2: SGHRS and YFSETQ. V was pared by 0 bases and J by 2 bases, with 26 bases between. The CDR3 loop is CASSLGGRTRLVGQQETQYF. The CDR3 DNA sequence: TGCGCCAGCAGCTTGGGGGGTAGGACTCGATTGGTAGGGCAGCAAGAGACCCAGTACTTC.

This chain joins TRBV9 and TRBJ2-1; 10 positions match TRBD2. The V and J ends lost 0 bases and 6 bases, in that order; junction bases with no gene match: 3. The germline gives CDR1 SGDLS, CDR2 YYNGEE. The CDR3 length is 15 residues. For the CDR3, the DNA is TGTGCCAGCAGCGTAGGGTCTAGCGGGAGCAATGAGCAGTTCTTC. Translation: CASSVGSSGSNEQFF.

The rearrangement links TRBV19 to TRBJ1-3; 7 bases are shared with TRBD1. V trimming: 7 bases; J trimming: 2 bases; junction bases outside the gene matches: 5. Germline CDR1 reads LNHDA; CDR2 reads SQIVND (reference sequence). The CDR3 sequence is 14 residues long. CDR3 amino acids: CASIRTGAGNTIYF. DNA for the CDR3: TGTGCCAGTATTCGCACAGGGGCTGGAAACACCATATATTTT.

The gene calls are TRBV11-2 and TRBJ2-5, with D unclear. The CDR3 sequence is 15 residues long. From germline, CDR1 is SGHAT and CDR2 FQNNGV. V was shortened by 3 bases and J by 4 bases, with 15 bases between the two germline ends. The CDR3 bases are TGTGCCAGCAGCTTTGATGCCCAGCTTAGAGAGACCCAGTACTTC. This gives the protein CASSFDAQLRETQYF.

The rearrangement links TRBV10-1 to TRBJ2-1; 10 positions agree with TRBD2. Germline V gene sequence: CDR1 WNHNN, CDR2 SYGVQD (reference sequence). Trimming removed 0 bases from V and 2 bases from J; junction bases left unmatched: 7. The CDR3 is made up of 18 amino acids. The CDR3: CASSESGLAGGPYNEQFF. Written as DNA, the CDR3 is TGCGCCAGCAGTGAGTCCGGGTTAGCGGGAGGCCCCTACAATGAGCAGTTCTTC.

This sequence joins TRBV10-2 and TRBJ2-7; 9 bases fit TRBD1. J lost 6 bases, V lost 8 bases, and 8 bases had no gene match. This CDR3 comprises 13 residues. Germline values: CDR1 WSHSY, CDR2 SAAADI. CDR3 in amino acids: CASAGQGMREQYV. The CDR3 DNA follows: TGCGCCAGCGCAGGACAGGGGATGCGCGAGCAGTACGTC.

The V gene is TRBV5-1, the J gene TRBJ1-1, with no clear D. CDR3 size: 14 residues. CDR1 and CDR2 (germline): SGHRS, YFSETQ. Trimming shortened V by 0 bases and J by 1 base, and 7 bases separated the two germline ends. The CDR3 coding sequence is TGCGCCAGCAGCTTGGTGGAGGGGAACACTGAAGCTTTCTTT. Its translation is CASSLVEGNTEAFF.

The V and J genes are TRBV27 and TRBJ2-2; 10 nucleotides line up with TRBD1. With 4 bases clipped from V and 3 bases from J, the junction kept 8 bases outside the gene matches. The CDR3 has 17 amino acids. Germline lookup yields CDR1 MNHEY and CDR2 SMNVEV (reference sequence). The CDR3 nucleotides are TGTGCCAGCAGTTATCTTCCCGGGACAGGGGACACCGGGGAGCTGTTTTTT. This gives the protein CASSYLPGTGDTGELFF.

V gene TRBV24-1 combines with J gene TRBJ1-2; tentative D call: TRBD1 (5 bases). The germline V and J ends were trimmed by 3 bases and 4 bases, with 11 bases remaining between them. The CDR3 length is 14 residues. Germline V gene sequence: CDR1 KGHDR, CDR2 SFDVKD. The CDR3 protein is CATSDKGLIYGYTF. Written as DNA, the CDR3 is TGTGCCACCAGTGATAAGGGACTGATCTATGGCTACACCTTC.

The chain has TRBV28 and TRBJ1-5, with D possibly matching TRBD1 (5 bases). The CDR3 loop spans 13 amino acids. Germline V gives CDR1 MDHEN, CDR2 SYDVKM. V was shortened by 6 bases and J by 7 bases, with 13 bases between the two germline ends. This CDR3 reads CASSMGRGQPQHF. In DNA, the CDR3 is TGTGCCAGCAGCATGGGACGGGGCCAGCCCCAGCATTTT.

The chain joins TRBV5-1 to TRBJ2-1; 7 bases are shared with TRBD1. The CDR3 has 17 residues. The ends lost 0 bases at V and 6 bases at J; junction bases unmatched: 12. CDR1 SGHRS and CDR2 YFSETQ come from the germline V gene. The CDR3 region has the DNA TGCGCCAGCAGCTTGGGAGAGGGGGCTTTTGGTGTCAATGAGCAGTTCTTC. Its protein is CASSLGEGAFGVNEQFF.

This chain joins TRBV27 and TRBJ2-6; D assignment may be TRBD1 or TRBD2 (5 bases each). Germline V gives CDR1 MNHEY, CDR2 SMNVEV (reference sequence). The ends were cut back, 4 bases at V and 2 bases at J, with 12 bases in the middle. This CDR3 is 16 amino acids long. The chain's CDR3 is CASSSLMGAGANVLTF. The CDR3 bases are TGTGCCAGCAGTTCCCTTATGGGGGCTGGGGCCAACGTCCTGACTTTC.

This clone was counted a few times. The chain links TRBV13 to TRBJ2-1, with TRBD1 identical over 8 bases. CDR3 length: 16 residues. The V gene end was trimmed by 2 bases and the J gene end by 7 bases; junction bases not matched to a gene: 10. The germline V gene has CDR1 PRHDT and CDR2 FYEKMQ (reference sequence). This CDR3 reads CASSLISAGGFNEQFF. DNA of the CDR3: TGTGCCAGCAGCTTAATATCGGCAGGGGGCTTTAATGAGCAGTTCTTC.

The V call is TRBV6-5, the J call TRBJ2-3; TRBD2 matches at 8 bases. Germline V gene sequence: CDR1 MNHEY, CDR2 SVGAGI. This CDR3 spans 15 amino acids. With V trimmed by 6 bases and J by 4 bases, 9 bases remained unmatched. In DNA form, the CDR3 reads TGTGCCAGCAGCTATGGACTAGCAGACGCAGATACGCAGTATTTT. Translating gives CASSYGLADADTQYF.

This clone has only one observation. The chain employs TRBV25-1 and TRBJ1-2, with 10 bases fitting TRBD1. J gave up 7 bases and V 7 bases, and 6 bases lay outside the gene matches. The CDR3 has 13 residues. CDR1 and CDR2 from the germline V gene are MGHDK and SYGVNS. DNA of the CDR3: TGTGCCAGCACTCTGGGACAGGGGTTTGGCTACACCTTC. Protein product: CASTLGQGFGYTF.

This clone has only one observation. The V gene is TRBV6-5, the J gene TRBJ1-5; D remains ambiguous. This CDR3 is built from 15 residues. Deletions cut 0 bases from V and 0 bases from J, with 6 bases between. Germline loops: CDR1 MNHEY, CDR2 SVGAGI. The CDR3 is CASSYSPFSNQPQHF. The CDR3, as DNA: TGTGCCAGCAGTTACTCCCCTTTTAGCAATCAGCCCCAGCATTTT.

V gene TRBV3-1 (or the pseudogene TRBV3-2) combines with J gene TRBJ2-5; 11 nucleotides align to TRBD2. This CDR3 is built from 15 residues. Germline V gene sequence: CDR1 LGHDT, CDR2 YNNKEL (reference sequence). J gave up 0 bases and V 4 bases, and 1 base lay outside the gene matches. DNA of the CDR3: TGTGCCAGCAGCCCGGGACTAGCGGACCAAGAGACCCAGTACTTC. Its translation: CASSPGLADQETQYF.

This sequence joins TRBV9 and TRBJ1-1; D gene unclear. This CDR3 has 13 amino acids. V gave up 0 bases and J gave up 0 bases, with 3 bases separating them. Germline CDR1 and CDR2: SGDLS and YYNGEE. The chain's CDR3 is CASSVALNTEAFF. The DNA of the CDR3 is TGTGCCAGCAGCGTAGCTCTGAACACTGAAGCTTTCTTT.

V usage is TRBV11-2 and J usage is TRBJ2-3; D gene unclear. The CDR3 runs to 14 residues. V lost 5 bases to trimming and J lost 4 bases, with 13 bases between them. CDR1 is SGHAT and CDR2 is FQNNGV in the germline V gene. The CDR3 nucleotides are TGTGCCAGCAGCGCCCCGATCTTATCAGATACGCAGTATTTT. Translated, it gives CASSAPILSDTQYF.

The rearrangement links TRBV5-8 to TRBJ1-5; D remains unclear. Deletions cut 0 bases from V and 0 bases from J, with 10 bases between. Per germline, CDR1 SGHTS and CDR2 YDEGEE. The CDR3 is made up of 16 amino acids. In nucleotides, the CDR3 is TGTGCCAGCAGCTTGGGGCGGTACTATAGCAATCAGCCCCAGCATTTT. It encodes CASSLGRYYSNQPQHF.

This rearrangement joins TRBV12-3 or TRBV12-4 to TRBJ1-2; 8 bases are a match to TRBD1. CDR3 length: 13 amino acids. The V segment lost 5 bases and the J segment 7 bases; nucleotides outside the gene matches: 6. In DNA, the CDR3 is TGTGCCAGCAGTCCCGGGACAGGTCGTGGCTACACCTTC. This sequence encodes CASSPGTGRGYTF.

The genes are TRBV11-2 and TRBJ2-7; 8 positions agree with TRBD1. The CDR3 is 14 amino acids. The germline CDR1 and CDR2 sequences are SGHAT and FQNNGV. V was clipped by 5 bases and J by 5 bases; unmatched bases: 8. This CDR3 is CASSHRQGRNEQYF. CDR3 nucleotide sequence: TGTGCCAGCAGCCACAGACAGGGGAGGAACGAGCAGTACTTC. Complete variable domain (other parts from reference TRBV11-2 and TRBJ2-7): EAGVAQSPRYKIIEKRQSVAFWCNPISGHATLYWYQQILGQGPKLLIQFQNNGVVDDSQLPKDRFSAERLKGVDSTLKIQPAKLEDSAVYLCASSHRQGRNEQYFGPGTRLTVT.

The genes are TRBV5-1 and TRBJ1-4; no firm D call. The germline V and J ends were trimmed by 4 bases and 3 bases, with 7 bases remaining between them. The germline V gene encodes CDR1 SGHRS and CDR2 YFSETQ. The length of the CDR3 is 13 residues. This CDR3 reads CASSHPANEKLFF. The CDR3 DNA reads as TGCGCCAGCAGCCACCCCGCTAATGAAAAACTGTTTTTT. Full variable domain (remainder filled in from reference TRBV5-1 and TRBJ1-4): KAGVTQTPRYLIKTRGQQVTLSCSPISGHRSVSWYQQTPGQGLQFLFEYFSETQRNKGNFPGRFSGRQFSNSRSEMNVSTLELGDSALYLCASSHPANEKLFFGSGTQLSVL.

The chain has TRBV5-1 and TRBJ2-5; 7 positions agree with TRBD2. The J segment lost 2 bases and the V segment lost 0 bases, leaving 7 bases of the junction unmatched. There are 16 residues in the CDR3. CDR1 and CDR2 from the germline V gene are SGHRS and YFSETQ. In DNA form, the CDR3 reads TGCGCCAGCAGCTTGGAGCGGGGAAATCCACAAGAGACCCAGTACTTC. Its translation: CASSLERGNPQETQYF. The whole variable domain, filled in from reference TRBV5-1 and TRBJ2-5, reads KAGVTQTPRYLIKTRGQQVTLSCSPISGHRSVSWYQQTPGQGLQFLFEYFSETQRNKGNFPGRFSGRQFSNSRSEMNVSTLELGDSALYLCASSLERGNPQETQYFGPGTRLLVL.

This chain connects TRBV18 to TRBJ2-3, with a tentative D call TRBD2 (6 bases). The germline V gene has CDR1 KGHSH and CDR2 LQKENI. With 6 bases removed from V and 6 bases from J, the gap between germline ends came to 16 bases. This CDR3 contains 14 residues. The CDR3 DNA reads as TGTGCCAGCTCCCTCCGGGACTCAAGGGATACGCAGTATTTT. This codes for CASSLRDSRDTQYF.

The chain carries TRBV19 and TRBJ2-1; D is undetermined. The length of the CDR3 is 15 residues. Germline V gene sequence: CDR1 LNHDA, CDR2 SQIVND (reference sequence). V was cut by 5 bases and J by 0 bases, with 11 bases left in between. CDR3 residues: CASSGSVSSYNEQFF. CDR3 DNA sequence: TGTGCCAGTAGTGGCAGCGTTAGCTCCTACAATGAGCAGTTCTTC.

This sequence joins TRBV29-1 and TRBJ1-2; no clear D. Trimming removed 1 base from V and 4 bases from J, with 4 bases in between. The CDR3 has 11 amino acids. Germline V CDR1 and CDR2: SQVTM, ANQGSEA. In nucleotides, the CDR3 is TGCAGCGTTGAAGGCCTCTATGGCTACACCTTC. This sequence encodes CSVEGLYGYTF.

The genes are TRBV5-4 and TRBJ1-2; TRBD1 matches at 7 bases. Trimming cost V 4 bases and J 4 bases; bases outside gene matches: 4. The CDR3 runs to 13 residues. CDR1 and CDR2 (germline): SGHNT, YYREEE (reference sequence). The CDR3 DNA sequence: TGTGCCAGCAGCGGGCAGGGGGTCTATGGCTACACCTTC. Protein sequence: CASSGQGVYGYTF. Using reference TRBV5-4 and TRBJ1-2 for the parts outside the CDR3, the full variable domain is ETGVTQSPTHLIKTRGQQVTLRCSSQSGHNTVSWYQQALGQGPQFIFQYYREEENGRGNFPPRFSGLQFPNYSSELNVNALELDDSALYLCASSGQGVYGYTFGSGTRLTVV.